The 12 T cell receptor beta chains reported below all come from one sample, sequenced in a study of cytomegalovirus exposure and HLA in healthy donors. Sequenced by immunoSEQ multiplex PCR; TCRdb stores in-frame clones only, minus some. The sample comprises some 140,000 clones, around four fifths of which are singletons, and around 1.4% rests with the top ten. The sequencing input was PBMCs. The receptors were gathered from a woman in her 30s in good health and CMV-seronegative.

The chain recombines TRBV5-1 with TRBJ1-2; D is undetermined. Germline CDR1 is SGHRS and CDR2 is YFSETQ. The CDR3 has 17 residues. Trimming removed 4 bases from V and 4 bases from J, with 23 bases in between. CDR3 protein: CASSPREGPLRPYGYTF. The CDR3 DNA is TGCGCCAGCAGCCCCCGGGAAGGGCCTCTAAGACCCTATGGCTACACCTTC.

The J gene is TRBJ2-7, the V gene TRBV21-1; the listed D gene, TRBD2, was not tested against the DNA. TRBV21-1 is a known pseudogene. This CDR3 spans 15 amino acids. This CDR3 reads CASSKMERPSYEQYF. The CDR3 bases are TGTGCCAGCAGCAAGATGGAGCGACCCTCCTACGAGCAGTACTTC.

This chain connects TRBV7-2 to TRBJ1-5; D possibly corresponds to TRBD1 (6 bases). V lost 6 bases to trimming and J lost 2 bases, with 14 bases between them. The germline CDR1 and CDR2 sequences are SGHTA and FQGNSA. The CDR3 length is 15 residues. Written as DNA, the CDR3 is TGTGCCAGCAGTCTACAGGGTGGCGGCAATCAGCCCCAGCATTTT. It yields the protein CASSLQGGGNQPQHF.

V and J are TRBV19 and TRBJ2-3, with TRBD1 identical over 12 bases. With V trimmed by 3 bases and J by 5 bases, 6 bases remained unmatched. The length of the CDR3 is 16 residues. Germline loops: CDR1 LNHDA, CDR2 SQIVND (reference sequence). CDR3 in amino acids: CASSIRDRGRGDTQYF. Written as DNA, the CDR3 is TGTGCCAGTAGTATCCGGGACAGGGGGCGAGGAGATACGCAGTATTTT.

V usage is TRBV9 and J usage is TRBJ1-1; D gene unclear. Germline V CDR1 and CDR2: SGDLS, YYNGEE. V lost 2 bases and J lost 1, with 6 bases in between. The CDR3 has 13 amino acids. The CDR3 DNA reads as TGTGCCAGCAGCGTTAAGAGGAACACTGAAGCTTTCTTT. Residues: CASSVKRNTEAFF.

The chain joins TRBV7-2 to TRBJ1-1; no firm D call. This CDR3 has 12 amino acids. Trimming left V 5 bases short and J 10 bases short, with 14 bases between. Germline V CDR1 and CDR2: SGHTA, FQGNSA. The CDR3 nucleotides read TGTGCCAGCAGCCCTACAACGGGGAGAGCTTTCTTT. Its translation is CASSPTTGRAFF.

The J gene is TRBJ2-2, the V gene TRBV19, with 9 bases matching TRBD1. Germline-derived CDR1 and CDR2 are LNHDA and SQIVND (reference sequence). V shed 7 bases, J shed 7 bases, and the junction held 7 bases outside the gene matches. CDR3 length equals 14 residues. The CDR3, as DNA: TGTGCCAGTACCCCGACAGGGGGTGGCGGGGAGCTGTTTTTT. It encodes CASTPTGGGGELFF.

The chain recombines TRBV6-1 with TRBJ1-1; 8 bases match TRBD1. The CDR3 is made up of 13 amino acids. Trimming took 4 bases from V and 4 from J; bases not matched to a gene: 2. The germline V gene has CDR1 MNHNS and CDR2 SASEGT. The CDR3 protein is CASSATGGTEAFF. The CDR3 DNA follows: TGTGCCAGCAGTGCCACAGGGGGCACTGAAGCTTTCTTT.

This chain links TRBV7-9 with TRBJ2-7; 8 positions match TRBD1. V shed 5 bases, J shed 2 bases, and the junction held 17 bases outside the gene matches. CDR3 length equals 18 residues. Germline CDR1 is SEHNR and CDR2 is FQNEAQ (reference sequence). The DNA of the CDR3 is TGTGCCAGCAGCCAATCGGGGGACAGGCCGGAGGGGACCTACGAGCAGTACTTC. It translates to CASSQSGDRPEGTYEQYF. The whole variable domain, filled in from reference TRBV7-9 and TRBJ2-7, reads DTGVSQNPRHKITKRGQNVTFRCDPISEHNRLYWYRQTLGQGPEFLTYFQNEAQLEKSRLLSDRFSAERPKGSFSTLEIQRTEQGDSAMYLCASSQSGDRPEGTYEQYFGPGTRLTVT.

The chain is built from TRBV6-5 and TRBJ2-3, with D maybe TRBD2 (6 bases). The CDR3 runs to 15 residues. Germline values: CDR1 MNHEY, CDR2 SVGAGI. Deletions cut 4 bases from V and 0 bases from J, with 11 bases between. The CDR3 region is CASSSLAGSTDTQYF. CDR3 nucleotide sequence: TGTGCCAGCAGTTCGTTGGCGGGAAGCACAGATACGCAGTATTTT.

The chain is built from TRBV11-2 and TRBJ2-2, with D unclear. Trimming removed 1 base from V and 2 bases from J, with 8 bases in between. Germline assignment: CDR1 SGHAT and CDR2 FQNNGV. The CDR3 sequence is 15 residues long. The CDR3 region is CASSLAHNNTGELFF. In nucleotides, the CDR3 is TGTGCCAGCAGCTTAGCCCACAATAACACCGGGGAGCTGTTTTTT.

The chain joins TRBV5-1 to TRBJ1-2; tentative D call: TRBD1 (5 bases). The CDR3 has 13 amino acids. The germline CDR1 and CDR2 sequences are SGHRS and YFSETQ. V dropped 7 bases and J dropped 2 bases, with 12 bases sitting between them. CDR3 in amino acids: CASQDTGNYGYTF. For the CDR3, the DNA is TGCGCCAGCCAAGATACAGGAAACTATGGCTACACCTTC.